These T cell receptor beta chains were read from a single sample in a study of early T cells in non-severe SARS-CoV-2 infection. TCRdb passed the 5' RACE reads through MiXCR, listing each CDR3 protein once. Among tens of thousands of distinct CDR3 sequences listed, about 5.3% were seen once. Material: whole blood, obtained at baseline. The receptors come from an adult who was a healthcare worker with PCR-confirmed SARS-CoV-2 infection or an uninfected control (not recorded which). Both conserved end residues are part of each CDR3. Fields, in order: D gene, J gene, V gene, clone size, CDR3 DNA, CDR3 protein. D genes are given only for firm matches. The size field is filled for only some rows; it gives once, few, many or a size class.

d_call: .; j_call: TRBJ2-1; v_call: TRBV30; clone_size: many; cdr3_nt: TGTGCCTGGAGTGCGGACAAGCAGTTCTTC; cdr3_aa: CAWSADKQFF
d_call: TRBD2; j_call: TRBJ2-7; v_call: TRBV11-2; clone_size: many; cdr3_nt: TGTGCCAGCAGCTCAATTAGGGGCCTAGCGGGAGGGAAAGCCTACGAGCAGTACTTC; cdr3_aa: CASSSIRGLAGGKAYEQYF
d_call: .; j_call: TRBJ1-2; v_call: TRBV6-2/TRBV6-3; clone_size: many; cdr3_nt: TGTGCCAGCAGCTCCCAATTGAGCTCCGGTTATGGCTACACCTTC; cdr3_aa: CASSSQLSSGYGYTF
d_call: TRBD2; j_call: TRBJ2-5; v_call: TRBV5-4; clone_size: .; cdr3_nt: TGTGCCAGCAGCTTGATTGGCAGGACTAGCGCAAAAGAGACCCAGTACTTC; cdr3_aa: CASSLIGRTSAKETQYF
d_call: .; j_call: TRBJ2-2; v_call: TRBV11-3; clone_size: .; cdr3_nt: TGTGCCAGCAGCTTAGAAGTTTCGAACACCGGGGAGCTGTTTTTT; cdr3_aa: CASSLEVSNTGELFF
d_call: .; j_call: TRBJ2-1; v_call: TRBV6-1; clone_size: many; cdr3_nt: TGTGCCAGCAGTGAATACGCAGGACCCACTTACAATGAGCAGTTCTTC; cdr3_aa: CASSEYAGPTYNEQFF
d_call: .; j_call: TRBJ1-2; v_call: TRBV7-9; clone_size: many; cdr3_nt: TGTGCCAGCAGCCGCAAATACCAGGGCCCACTCTATGGCTACACCTTC; cdr3_aa: CASSRKYQGPLYGYTF
d_call: .; j_call: TRBJ2-3; v_call: TRBV3-1; clone_size: .; cdr3_nt: TGTGCCAGCAGCCAAGAGTGGGCAGTTAACACAGATACGCAGTATTTT; cdr3_aa: CASSQEWAVNTDTQYF
d_call: TRBD1; j_call: TRBJ2-2; v_call: TRBV2; clone_size: many; cdr3_nt: TGTGCCAGCAGCGGACCGGGACAGGGTTTGAGGCTGAACACCGGGGAGCTGTTTTTT; cdr3_aa: CASSGPGQGLRLNTGELFF
d_call: .; j_call: TRBJ2-3; v_call: TRBV9; clone_size: many; cdr3_nt: TGTGCCAGCAGCGTTAGCGTGCCAGATACGCAGTATTTT; cdr3_aa: CASSVSVPDTQYF
d_call: TRBD2; j_call: TRBJ2-1; v_call: TRBV25-1; clone_size: .; cdr3_nt: TGTGCCAGCAGTGAATTTGACGGGAGGGGATTTCAGTTCTTC; cdr3_aa: CASSEFDGRGFQFF
d_call: TRBD2; j_call: TRBJ2-7; v_call: TRBV27; clone_size: .; cdr3_nt: TGTGCCAGCAGTCCCAACCCCGGGGGGGAGCAGGGGTACGAGCAGTACTTC; cdr3_aa: CASSPNPGGEQGYEQYF
d_call: .; j_call: TRBJ1-6; v_call: TRBV6-2/TRBV6-3; clone_size: many; cdr3_nt: TGTGCCAGCGATGACAGGAGCTCCTATAATTCACCCCTCCACTTT; cdr3_aa: CASDDRSSYNSPLHF
d_call: .; j_call: TRBJ2-5; v_call: TRBV7-9; clone_size: many; cdr3_nt: TGTGCCAGCAGCTTAGCCGGCGGGCAAGAGACCCAGTACTTC; cdr3_aa: CASSLAGGQETQYF
d_call: .; j_call: TRBJ2-7; v_call: TRBV7-8; clone_size: many; cdr3_nt: TGTGCCAGCAGCCGCCTCAGGGGTAGCTCCTACGAGCAGTACTTC; cdr3_aa: CASSRLRGSSYEQYF
d_call: TRBD2; j_call: TRBJ2-1; v_call: TRBV11-2; clone_size: many; cdr3_nt: TGTGCCAGCAGCCAAAGGGTAGCGGGAGTGTATAGCTATGAGCAGTTCTTC; cdr3_aa: CASSQRVAGVYSYEQFF
d_call: TRBD2; j_call: TRBJ2-3; v_call: TRBV18; clone_size: .; cdr3_nt: TGTGCCAGCTCACTCACCGGGACTAGCGAGTATTTT; cdr3_aa: CASSLTGTSEYF
d_call: .; j_call: TRBJ1-2; v_call: TRBV5-1; clone_size: many; cdr3_nt: TGCGCCAGCAGCTTGATAGGAGACTATGGCTACACCTTC; cdr3_aa: CASSLIGDYGYTF
d_call: TRBD1; j_call: TRBJ1-2; v_call: TRBV2; clone_size: .; cdr3_nt: TGTGCCTGCAATAGGCAGGGGGTGGATGGCTACACCTTC; cdr3_aa: CACNRQGVDGYTF
d_call: .; j_call: TRBJ1-2; v_call: TRBV11-2; clone_size: many; cdr3_nt: TGTGCCAGCAGCTTAGTGGCCAGCTATGGCTACACCTTC; cdr3_aa: CASSLVASYGYTF
d_call: .; j_call: TRBJ1-2; v_call: TRBV6-6; clone_size: many; cdr3_nt: TGTGCCAGCAGTTACCCGCCCTTGTCGAGACAGGATTTTGAGGGGGGCTACACCTTC; cdr3_aa: CASSYPPLSRQDFEGGYTF
d_call: TRBD2; j_call: TRBJ2-1; v_call: TRBV4-1; clone_size: .; cdr3_nt: TGCGCCAGCAGCCAAGGGGAGCGGGAGGTCCATGAGCAGTTCTTC; cdr3_aa: CASSQGEREVHEQFF
d_call: .; j_call: TRBJ1-5; v_call: TRBV16; clone_size: many; cdr3_nt: TGTGCCAGCAGCAAGACTCCTTATCAGCCCCAGCATTTT; cdr3_aa: CASSKTPYQPQHF
d_call: .; j_call: TRBJ2-2; v_call: TRBV6-1; clone_size: many; cdr3_nt: TGTGCCAGCAGTAACCGGAACACCGGGGAGCTGTTTTTT; cdr3_aa: CASSNRNTGELFF
d_call: .; j_call: TRBJ2-1; v_call: TRBV20-1; clone_size: many; cdr3_nt: TGCAGTGTCATTAGCCGGTTCGCCTACAATGAGCAGTTCTTC; cdr3_aa: CSVISRFAYNEQFF
d_call: .; j_call: TRBJ2-3; v_call: TRBV7-9; clone_size: many; cdr3_nt: TGTGCCAGCAGCAATCGAAGACGGGCTAGCACAGATACGCAGTATTTT; cdr3_aa: CASSNRRRASTDTQYF
d_call: .; j_call: TRBJ2-1; v_call: TRBV28; clone_size: .; cdr3_nt: TGTGCCAGCAGTTTCGCGAATAACTACAATGAGCAGTTCTTC; cdr3_aa: CASSFANNYNEQFF
d_call: .; j_call: TRBJ1-1; v_call: TRBV28; clone_size: .; cdr3_nt: TGTGCCAGCAGTTTGCTCCCGGCGAACACTGAAGCTTTCTTT; cdr3_aa: CASSLLPANTEAFF
d_call: TRBD2; j_call: TRBJ2-2; v_call: TRBV15; clone_size: many; cdr3_nt: TGTGCCACCAGCACAGGACTAGCGGGAGGATTGGGGGAGCTGTTTTTT; cdr3_aa: CATSTGLAGGLGELFF
d_call: TRBD2; j_call: TRBJ2-2; v_call: TRBV20-1; clone_size: many; cdr3_nt: TGCAGTGCTAGAGAGGGCGGGAGGCTTCTTACCGGGGAGCTGTTTTTT; cdr3_aa: CSAREGGRLLTGELFF
d_call: .; j_call: TRBJ2-7; v_call: TRBV9; clone_size: .; cdr3_nt: TGTGCCAGCAGCGGGGAGGTCGCTCCCTCCTACGAGCAGTACTTC; cdr3_aa: CASSGEVAPSYEQYF
d_call: .; j_call: TRBJ1-6; v_call: TRBV10-3; clone_size: many; cdr3_nt: TGTGCCATCACTCGGGACGAAAATTCACCCCTCCACTTT; cdr3_aa: CAITRDENSPLHF
d_call: .; j_call: TRBJ1-5; v_call: TRBV5-1; clone_size: many; cdr3_nt: TGCGCCAGCAGCGTCGACGGGACGCGGGGCAATCAGCCCCAGCATTTT; cdr3_aa: CASSVDGTRGNQPQHF
d_call: TRBD2; j_call: TRBJ2-5; v_call: TRBV20-1; clone_size: medium-sized; cdr3_nt: TGCAGTGCTAGCCCCGGGACTAGCGGTGGAGAGACCCAGTACTTC; cdr3_aa: CSASPGTSGGETQYF
d_call: TRBD1; j_call: TRBJ2-4; v_call: TRBV5-5; clone_size: few; cdr3_nt: TGTGCCAGCAGCTTGTTTCCCCACGGACAGGACGGAGTAGACATTCAGTACTTC; cdr3_aa: CASSLFPHGQDGVDIQYF
d_call: TRBD1; j_call: TRBJ1-2; v_call: TRBV28; clone_size: many; cdr3_nt: TGTGCCAGCAGACTGACAGGGTTTGGCTACACCTTC; cdr3_aa: CASRLTGFGYTF
d_call: .; j_call: TRBJ2-1; v_call: TRBV12-3/TRBV12-4; clone_size: many; cdr3_nt: TGTGCCAGCAAAAAATACGTATCCGGGAATGAGCAGTTCTTC; cdr3_aa: CASKKYVSGNEQFF
d_call: .; j_call: TRBJ1-1; v_call: TRBV28; clone_size: many; cdr3_nt: TGTGCCAGCAGTTTCAGTCTGCTGAACACTGAAGCTTTCTTT; cdr3_aa: CASSFSLLNTEAFF
d_call: TRBD1; j_call: TRBJ1-5; v_call: TRBV4-1; clone_size: many; cdr3_nt: TGCGCCAGCAGCCAAGACACCCCCGGGACAGGGTGGCAGCCCCAGCATTTT; cdr3_aa: CASSQDTPGTGWQPQHF
d_call: .; j_call: TRBJ1-3; v_call: TRBV6-5; clone_size: .; cdr3_nt: TGTGCCAGCAGTTACGCCTCTGGAGGGGGACCTGGAAACACCATATATTTT; cdr3_aa: CASSYASGGGPGNTIYF
d_call: .; j_call: TRBJ2-1; v_call: TRBV11-2; clone_size: .; cdr3_nt: TGTGCCAGCAGCTTAGTCATCCAGGGTAATGAGCAGTTCTTC; cdr3_aa: CASSLVIQGNEQFF
d_call: TRBD1; j_call: TRBJ2-7; v_call: TRBV5-4; clone_size: few; cdr3_nt: TGTGCCAGCAGCTTGGGACAGGGTTTCCCCTACGAGCAGTACTTC; cdr3_aa: CASSLGQGFPYEQYF
d_call: .; j_call: TRBJ2-5; v_call: TRBV12-3/TRBV12-4; clone_size: few; cdr3_nt: TGTGCCAGCAGTCCGTCTGGGGAGGAGACCCAGTACTTC; cdr3_aa: CASSPSGEETQYF
d_call: .; j_call: TRBJ2-5; v_call: TRBV20-1; clone_size: many; cdr3_nt: TGCAGTGCTAGAGCTGGAGGCAGGGGGGAGACGGACTGGGACCAAGAGACCCAGTACTTC; cdr3_aa: CSARAGGRGETDWDQETQYF
d_call: .; j_call: TRBJ2-1; v_call: TRBV7-9; clone_size: .; cdr3_nt: TGTGCCAGCAGCTTAGGCCCCATGACCGCTTTCACCTCCTACAATGAGCAGTTCTTC; cdr3_aa: CASSLGPMTAFTSYNEQFF
d_call: .; j_call: TRBJ2-1; v_call: TRBV3-1; clone_size: few; cdr3_nt: TGTGCCAGCAGCCAAGTAGGGGATGAGCAGTTCTTC; cdr3_aa: CASSQVGDEQFF
d_call: .; j_call: TRBJ1-2; v_call: TRBV12-3/TRBV12-4; clone_size: few; cdr3_nt: TGTGCCAGCAGTTTAAGGGACCGTAATGGCTACACCTTC; cdr3_aa: CASSLRDRNGYTF